The rows below give T cell receptor beta chains drawn from one sample of a study of graft-versus-host responses after intestinal transplantation. For these TCRs, the target antigens are not known. Data came from immunoSEQ multiplex PCR; TCRdb stores just in-frame clones and leaves some out. The profile shows 90,000 to 130,000 clones, about 92% of them singletons. The sample consisted of unstimulated CD4+ T cells sorted from spleen or lymph node cells, taken before transplant. All receptors derive from a human donor who was the organ donor for an intestinal transplant. The CDR3 runs from the conserved cysteine through the conserved F or W. Some rows have no size entry. The others give once, few or many, or a class for an expanded clone.

clone_size v_call cdr3_length cdr3_aa
. TRBV6-5 14 CASSGQGHSQPQHF
once TRBV2 12 CASSDRGREQFF
once TRBV6-6 13 CASSYRGTESQYF
. TRBV11-2 13 CASSPLGTGELFF
. TRBV20-1 11 CSARGVTEAFF
. TRBV5-1 12 CASSPNRNEQYF
. TRBV7-2 13 CASSLELGLSAFF
. TRBV28 15 CASSFFDRKNQPQHF
. TRBV7-2 16 CASSLPGLAGRYEQYF
. TRBV10-3 14 CAITDRDRDYGYTF
. TRBV5-1 11 CASSWGDEQYF
. TRBV15 13 CATSRENTDTQYF
. TRBV7-8 15 CASSLGGQGRGGYTF
. TRBV27 15 CASSLYRATNEKLFF
. TRBV28 17 CASSSRFRGGRGQPQHF
. TRBV28 15 CAAEGRGANTGELFF
. TRBV11-1 15 CASSPWSAGANVLTF
. TRBV9 14 CASSPHRGQETQYF
. TRBV10-1 15 CASSRVGPRSYEQYF
. TRBV9 15 CASSLGRDRDNEQFF
. TRBV28 14 CASILTGPNQPQHF
. TRBV10-1 15 CASSESKGAGNTIYF
. TRBV6-1 13 CASSDRGGSPLHF
. TRBV19 13 CASGPSGSHEQYF
. TRBV28 15 CASVSQRVGQETQYF
. TRBV27 12 CASSKWDNEQFF
once TRBV10-3 12 CAISQNTGELFF
. TRBV19 14 CASSIPGPQETQYF